Presented here are 25 T cell receptor beta chains from one specimen sequenced in a study of T cells in localized non-small cell lung cancer. The table came from immunoSEQ multiplex PCR; TCRdb's copy has only in-frame clones and leaves some out. The table records 78,000 or so clones, 84% of them present only once. The sequencing here drew on peripheral blood, taken before any cancer treatment. The origin of the receptors is a man between 40 and 69 years old with stage I lung adenocarcinoma.

This chain joins TRBV5-5 and TRBJ2-3; D may be TRBD1 (6 bases). V was cut by 0 bases and J by 5 bases, with 10 bases left in between. CDR3 length: 14 amino acids. The V gene's germline CDR1 is SGHKS and CDR2 YYEKEE (reference sequence). The CDR3 bases are TGTGCCAGCAGCTTGGCCACAGGGAAAGATACGCAGTATTTT. As protein: CASSLATGKDTQYF.

The chain is built from TRBV25-1 and TRBJ2-7; D may be TRBD2 (6 bases). From germline, CDR1 is MGHDK and CDR2 SYGVNS. The CDR3 has 17 amino acids. V was pared by 4 bases and J by 3 bases, with 22 bases between. The CDR3 protein is CASSVKRPGRRDYEQYF. The CDR3 DNA is TGTGCCAGCAGTGTTAAGAGACCGGGACGGAGGGACTACGAGCAGTACTTC.

The chain is built from TRBV9 and TRBJ2-3; no reliable D call. The V gene lost 4 bases and the J gene lost 6 bases, with 12 bases spanning the gap. CDR3 length: 13 residues. CDR1 and CDR2 (germline): SGDLS, YYNGEE. CDR3 region: CASSTAPEDTQYF. CDR3 sequence (DNA): TGTGCCAGCAGCACGGCCCCCGAGGATACGCAGTATTTT.

In this sample, this clone turned up a few times. The chain uses TRBV7-9 and TRBJ2-1, with D tentatively TRBD1 (5 bases). Trimming pared 5 bases from V and 7 bases from J, leaving 15 bases between. Germline CDR1 reads SEHNR; CDR2 reads FQNEAQ (reference sequence). The CDR3 length is 14 residues. CDR3 in DNA: TGTGCCAGCAGCGCCCCCGCAGGGATAAATGAGCAGTTCTTC. Amino acids: CASSAPAGINEQFF. Full variable domain (outside the CDR3, taken from reference TRBV7-9 and TRBJ2-1): DTGVSQNPRHKITKRGQNVTFRCDPISEHNRLYWYRQTLGQGPEFLTYFQNEAQLEKSRLLSDRFSAERPKGSFSTLEIQRTEQGDSAMYLCASSAPAGINEQFFGPGTRLTVL.

This clone was picked up one time. The chain is built from TRBV6-5 and TRBJ1-5; no clear D. The germline V and J ends were trimmed by 2 bases and 4 bases, with 6 bases remaining between them. This CDR3 is 13 amino acids long. Germline assignment: CDR1 MNHEY and CDR2 SVGAGI. The CDR3 DNA reads as TGTGCCAGCAGTTACGGGGTTAATCAGCCCCAGCATTTT. Protein: CASSYGVNQPQHF.

This chain connects TRBV2 to TRBJ2-2, with D uncertain. The CDR3 loop spans 13 amino acids. Trimming took 7 bases from V and 0 from J, leaving 6 bases between them. Germline lookup yields CDR1 SNHLY and CDR2 FYNNEI. CDR3 DNA: TGTGCCAGCATGGAGCCGAACACCGGGGAGCTGTTTTTT. Its protein product is CASMEPNTGELFF.

DNA for the CDR3: TGTGCCAGCAGCTTAAGCTCACCTGGGGCCAACGTCCTGACTTTC. It is translated as CASSLSSPGANVLTF. V and J are TRBV5-4 and TRBJ2-6; D remains ambiguous. The germline V gene encodes CDR1 SGHNT and CDR2 YYREEE (reference sequence). The CDR3 extends over 15 amino acids. Trimming pared 2 bases from V and 2 bases from J, leaving 8 bases between.

V and J are TRBV7-8 and TRBJ2-7; either TRBD1 or TRBD2 may supply D (5 bases each). V was pared by 5 bases and J by 4 bases, with 21 bases between. This CDR3 is built from 16 residues. Germline V gene data show CDR1 as SGHVS and CDR2 as FQNEAQ. This CDR3 is CASSRERGRESYEQYF. CDR3 DNA sequence: TGTGCCAGCAGCCGGGAACGAGGCAGGGAGTCTTACGAGCAGTACTTC.

This chain links TRBV7-3 with TRBJ2-3; TRBD1 might be the D (5 bases). Germline values: CDR1 SGHTA, CDR2 FQGTGA. The CDR3 covers 14 residues. The V and J ends lost 2 bases and 5 bases respectively, with 11 bases between them. The CDR3, as DNA: TGTGCCAGCAGCTTATCAGGGCTTGTAGATACGCAGTATTTT. It encodes CASSLSGLVDTQYF.

The V gene is TRBV6-5, the J gene TRBJ1-1; D is perhaps TRBD1 (5 bases). Trimming pared 0 bases from V and 1 base from J, leaving 9 bases between. This CDR3 spans 15 amino acids. Germline-derived CDR1 and CDR2 are MNHEY and SVGAGI. The CDR3 sequence: CASSYSLGTNTEAFF. Written as DNA, the CDR3 is TGTGCCAGCAGTTACTCGTTAGGGACGAACACTGAAGCTTTCTTT.

V usage is TRBV18 and J usage is TRBJ1-4; D is perhaps TRBD1 (6 bases). The germline V and J ends were trimmed by 5 bases and 8 bases, with 21 bases remaining between them. CDR3 size: 16 residues. Germline lookup yields CDR1 KGHSH and CDR2 LQKENI. The chain's CDR3 is CASSTQRQGSGEKLFF. In DNA, the CDR3 is TGTGCCAGCTCAACTCAGCGCCAGGGGAGCGGGGAAAAACTGTTTTTT. The full variable domain, completed using reference TRBV18 and TRBJ1-4, is NAGVMQNPRHLVRRRGQEARLRCSPMKGHSHVYWYRQLPEEGLKFMVYLQKENIIDESGMPKERFSAEFPKEGPSILRIQQVVRGDSAAYFCASSTQRQGSGEKLFFGSGTQLSVL.

V usage is TRBV7-8 and J usage is TRBJ2-2; the D gene is possibly TRBD1 (6 bases). Trimming removed 6 bases at V and 1 base at J, with 15 bases between. The germline CDR1 and CDR2 sequences are SGHVS and FQNEAQ. CDR3 length: 16 residues. As DNA, the CDR3 is TGTGCCAGCAGAGCTACAGGGTTCATGAACACCGGGGAGCTGTTTTTT. Translation: CASRATGFMNTGELFF. Together with reference TRBV7-8 and TRBJ2-2, the CDR3 gives the full variable domain: GAGVSQSPRYKVAKRGQDVALRCDPISGHVSLFWYQQALGQGPEFLTYFQNEAQLDKSGLPSDRFFAERPEGSVSTLKIQRTQQEDSAVYLCASRATGFMNTGELFFGEGSRLTVL.

The V call is TRBV19, the J call TRBJ1-5; TRBD1 is a possible D gene (6 bases). Per germline, CDR1 LNHDA and CDR2 SQIVND (reference sequence). Trimming removed 5 bases from V and 1 base from J, with 12 bases in between. The CDR3 spans 15 residues. CDR3 nucleotide sequence: TGTGCCAGTAGTCCGGACAGTTGGAGCAATCAGCCCCAGCATTTT. Amino acids: CASSPDSWSNQPQHF. Full variable domain (missing parts from reference TRBV19 and TRBJ1-5): DGGITQSPKYLFRKEGQNVTLSCEQNLNHDAMYWYRQDPGQGLRLIYYSQIVNDFQKGDIAEGYSVSREKKESFPLTVTSAQKNPTAFYLCASSPDSWSNQPQHFGDGTRLSIL.

The rearrangement joins TRBV28 to TRBJ2-4; TRBD1 matches at 12 bases. The germline V gene has CDR1 MDHEN and CDR2 SYDVKM. V was clipped by 5 bases and J by 6 bases; unmatched bases: 8. The CDR3 has 16 amino acids. The CDR3 spells CASSPGDRGRGNIQYF. Written as DNA, the CDR3 is TGTGCCAGCAGTCCGGGGGACAGGGGGCGAGGAAACATTCAGTACTTC.

This clone was recorded a few times. The chain is built from TRBV4-1 and TRBJ1-4; no clear D gene. The CDR3 extends over 14 amino acids. Trimming took off 1 base at V and 4 bases at J, with 7 bases between the two ends. The germline V gene encodes CDR1 MGHRA and CDR2 YSYEKL. The CDR3 spells CASSQGQNNEKLFF. CDR3 nucleotides: TGCGCCAGCAGCCAAGGTCAGAATAATGAAAAACTGTTTTTT.

The chain recombines TRBV2 with TRBJ2-4; TRBD2 aligns across 9 bases. This CDR3 is built from 15 residues. Unmatched junction bases numbered 9, after V lost 6 bases and J lost 6 bases. Germline-derived CDR1 and CDR2 are SNHLY and FYNNEI. The CDR3 loop is CASSRIAGVGNIQYF. CDR3 coding DNA: TGTGCCAGCAGCCGTATAGCGGGAGTGGGAAACATTCAGTACTTC.

The chain carries TRBV18 and TRBJ2-5; no clear D gene. Germline lookup yields CDR1 KGHSH and CDR2 LQKENI. The CDR3 runs 14 residues. Between the trimmed V and J ends, which lost 2 bases and 1 base, there was a span of 8 bases. CDR3 amino acids: CASSPGQFQETQYF. The CDR3 DNA reads as TGTGCCAGCTCACCAGGGCAGTTCCAAGAGACCCAGTACTTC.

The J gene is TRBJ2-5, the V gene TRBV2; 9 nucleotides agree with TRBD2. The CDR3 is 15 residues long. The V segment lost 7 bases and the J segment 6 bases; nucleotides outside the gene matches: 12. Germline CDR1 and CDR2: SNHLY and FYNNEI. For the CDR3, the DNA is TGTGCCAGCAAACCCTACCATAGCGGGAGACAGACCCAGTACTTC. Encoded protein: CASKPYHSGRQTQYF.

This clone occurred once. The germline gene is not matched at one end of the junction; a read error may be the cause. The CDR3 coding sequence is TGTGCTAGCAGCTTAGGTGGACCGAGCTCCTACAATGAGCAGTTCTTC. Its translation is CASSLGGPSSYNEQFF. The chain has TRBV7-7 and TRBJ2-1; D gene unclear. CDR1 and CDR2 from the germline V gene are SSHAT and FNYEAQ (reference sequence). This CDR3 has 16 amino acids.

This rearrangement joins TRBV28 to TRBJ2-7; a weak D match, TRBD1 (5 bases). Trimming removed 6 bases at V and 1 base at J, with 25 bases between. The CDR3 totals 18 residues. Germline CDR1 MDHEN, CDR2 SYDVKM. The DNA of the CDR3 is TGTGCCAGCAGCTACTCCGGGCAGGGCTGGGGATCGTCCTACGAGCAGTACTTC. This encodes CASSYSGQGWGSSYEQYF.

This chain connects TRBV7-8 to TRBJ2-5; tentative D call: TRBD1 (6 bases). Germline loops: CDR1 SGHVS, CDR2 FQNEAQ. Deletions cut 5 bases from V and 13 bases from J, with 26 bases between. CDR3 length: 15 amino acids. The CDR3 DNA reads TGTGCCAGCAGCCTTAGCCAGGGGAGAAGGGAGTTTTGGTACTTC. It translates to CASSLSQGRREFWYF. The variable domain in full, with the rest retrieved from reference TRBV7-8 and TRBJ2-5, is GAGVSQSPRYKVAKRGQDVALRCDPISGHVSLFWYQQALGQGPEFLTYFQNEAQLDKSGLPSDRFFAERPEGSVSTLKIQRTQQEDSAVYLCASSLSQGRREFWYFGPGTRLLVL.

Within the sample, this clone is medium-sized. This chain joins TRBV5-4 and TRBJ2-1, with D uncertain. Looked up from germline, CDR1 is SGHNT and CDR2 is YYREEE (reference sequence). The CDR3 loop spans 14 amino acids. The V end lost 0 bases, the J end lost 3 bases, and 7 bases lay between the germline ends. The CDR3 loop reads CASSLDLLYNEQFF. The CDR3 nucleotides are TGTGCCAGCAGCTTGGACTTGCTCTACAATGAGCAGTTCTTC. The full variable domain, rest sourced from reference TRBV5-4 and TRBJ2-1, is ETGVTQSPTHLIKTRGQQVTLRCSSQSGHNTVSWYQQALGQGPQFIFQYYREEENGRGNFPPRFSGLQFPNYSSELNVNALELDDSALYLCASSLDLLYNEQFFGPGTRLTVL.

This clone was detected a few times. V is TRBV6-6 and J is TRBJ1-2; D is unclear. The V end lost 6 bases, the J end lost 4 bases, and 9 bases lay between the germline ends. This CDR3 has 12 amino acids. The germline CDR1 and CDR2 sequences are MNHNY and SVGAGI (reference sequence). The CDR3 nucleotides are TGTGCCAGCAGGCAATTGGTCTATGGCTACACCTTC. It is translated as CASRQLVYGYTF.

This clone was seen just once. The rearrangement uses TRBV19 and TRBJ2-3, with D maybe TRBD2 (5 bases). Trimming removed 6 bases at V and 6 bases at J, with 19 bases between. CDR1 is LNHDA and CDR2 is SQIVND in the germline V gene (reference sequence). CDR3 size: 15 residues. The chain's CDR3 is CASRRKVLAQDTQYF. The DNA of the CDR3 is TGTGCCAGTAGGCGCAAGGTTCTAGCACAGGATACGCAGTATTTT. The full variable domain, completed using reference TRBV19 and TRBJ2-3, is DGGITQSPKYLFRKEGQNVTLSCEQNLNHDAMYWYRQDPGQGLRLIYYSQIVNDFQKGDIAEGYSVSREKKESFPLTVTSAQKNPTAFYLCASRRKVLAQDTQYFGPGTRLTVL.

This chain joins TRBV19 and TRBJ1-5; D is unresolved. CDR3 length equals 15 residues. From germline, CDR1 is LNHDA and CDR2 SQIVND (reference sequence). V was clipped by 3 bases and J by 0 bases, with 9 bases between them. The CDR3 loop is CASSMAGYSNQPQHF. In nucleotides, the CDR3 is TGTGCCAGTAGTATGGCCGGGTATAGCAATCAGCCCCAGCATTTT.